The source of this TCR beta chain is a study of OX40 agonist ivuxolimab in advanced cancers. Study information: The patients got ivuxolimab, which is an agonistic anti-OX40 (CD134) antibody. Treatment received earlier with anti-PD-1, anti-PD-L1 or anti-CTLA-4 agents was allowed, and less than 45% had some. The study, taken as a whole, reports: Doses of 0.1 to 3.0 mg/kg were accompanied by clonal expansion of CD4+ and CD8+ blood T cells by week 6.

Patients with autoimmune history or systemic immunosuppression were excluded. On this clone: Its antigen is not identified.

Deletions cut 3 bases from V and 5 bases from J, with 13 bases between. Germline V gene lookup returns CDR1 SGHNT and CDR2 YYREEE (reference sequence). CDR3 length: 14 amino acids. Data came from immunoSEQ multiplex PCR; TCRdb stores just in-frame clones and leaves some out. The table includes 74,000 or so clones, roughly 85% detected once. The clonotype comes from an adult with an advanced solid tumor such as melanoma, head and neck, liver or kidney cancer. The chain carries TRBV5-4 and TRBJ2-3; D assignment may be TRBD1 or TRBD2 (7 bases each). The specimen comprised CD4+ or CD8+ T cells sorted from blood, sampled in a trial of the OX40 agonist ivuxolimab. The CDR3 is CASSYPGGGDTQYF. The CDR3 DNA follows: TGTGCCAGCAGCTACCCAGGGGGGGGAGATACGCAGTATTTT.